The clone carrying this T cell receptor beta chain was seen a handful of times. Its antigen is unidentified. This specimen comes from a study of blood T cells in healthy people across ages. Overall study: About one barcoded beta molecule per two T cells was captured by template switching.

Combining a sample-barcoded 5' primer with a J-beta primer mix, a second PCR ran for roughly 7 to 12 cycles. Each cDNA was tagged by a template-switch adaptor containing 12 random nucleotides. TCRdb reanalysed the 5' RACE reads using MiXCR and keeps one entry per CDR3 protein. The sample has fewer than 2 million distinct CDR3 sequences; about two fifths are singletons. V was pared by 5 bases and J by 11 bases, with 13 bases of the junction left unmatched. The CDR3 length is 15 residues. Germline CDR1 SEHNR, CDR2 FQNEAQ (reference sequence). Notes on the study in general: Diversity figures derived from one million T cells were judged to underestimate the true value.

Sequencing was performed on blood. This clonotype originated in a human donor in good health. The chain employs TRBV7-9 and TRBJ2-5; 11 bases align to TRBD1. This CDR3 reads CASSPGTGGMGEQYF. CDR3 bases: TGTGCCAGCAGCCCGGGGACAGGGGGGATGGGAGAGCAGTACTTC.